The 16 T cell receptor beta chains given below trace back to one sample, sequenced in a study of blood T cell repertoires in COVID-19. The assay was immunoSEQ multiplex PCR, and TCRdb's table has in-frame clones only and misses some. The sample has a few hundred thousand clones, 80% to 90% seen once. Sequenced sample: peripheral blood. Receptors originate from a woman between 25 and 40 years old with COVID-19, enrolled during active disease.

This clone has only one observation. The J gene is TRBJ1-1, the V gene TRBV7-6, with 9 nucleotides matching TRBD1. Germline assignment: CDR1 SGHVS and CDR2 FNYEAQ. After removal of 5 bases from V and 3 bases from J, the junction contained 4 bases not matched to a gene. The CDR3 covers 14 residues. Written as DNA, the CDR3 is TGTGCCAGCAGCGCGGACAGGGGAGACACTGAAGCTTTCTTT. Translated: CASSADRGDTEAFF.

CDR3 bases: TGTGCCAGCAGCTTAGCAGGGATGAACACTGAAGCTTTCTTT. This translates into CASSLAGMNTEAFF. The J gene is TRBJ1-1, the V gene TRBV11-3; perhaps TRBD1 as D (5 bases). There are 14 residues in the CDR3. The V and J ends lost 1 base and 0 bases respectively, with 6 bases between them. Per germline, CDR1 SGHNT and CDR2 YENEEA.

J is TRBJ2-7 and V is TRBV27; 10 bases are shared with TRBD2. Germline V gives CDR1 MNHEY, CDR2 SMNVEV (reference sequence). The CDR3 is 15 amino acids. Trimming took 7 bases from V and 2 from J; bases not matched to a gene: 8. The CDR3 nucleotides read TGTGCCAGCAAGGGGGCAGCGGGGGGGCCCTACGAGCAGTACTTC. Translated, it gives CASKGAAGGPYEQYF.

This clone came up a few times. Relative to the germline gene, one junction end is altered; a read error may explain this. The V and J genes are TRBV28 and TRBJ1-6, with 7 bases aligning to TRBD1. The germline V gene has CDR1 MDHEN and CDR2 SYDVKM. The CDR3 consists of 16 residues. CDR3 amino acids: CASGLERGQGNSPLHF. The DNA for the CDR3 is TGTGCCAGCGGTTTAGAAAGGGGGCAGGGAAATTCACCCCTCCACTTT.

The genes are TRBV29-1 and TRBJ2-7; TRBD1 matches 8 bases. Germline values: CDR1 SQVTM, CDR2 ANQGSEA. The CDR3 loop spans 14 amino acids. Germline trimming cut 5 bases from V and 6 bases from J; bases unmatched to any gene: 12. DNA of the CDR3: TGCAGCGTTTTCTTGAGCAGGGGGCCGGTCGAGCAGTACTTC. Translating it yields CSVFLSRGPVEQYF.

The J gene is TRBJ2-2, the V gene TRBV2, with 10 bases lining up with TRBD2. The V gene end was trimmed by 2 bases and the J gene end by 5 bases; junction bases not matched to a gene: 5. The germline V gene has CDR1 SNHLY and CDR2 FYNNEI. The CDR3 sequence is 16 residues long. The CDR3, as DNA: TGTGCCAGCAGTGAATTAGCGGGAGGTTATACCGGGGAGCTGTTTTTT. It encodes CASSELAGGYTGELFF.

The V gene is TRBV6-2 or TRBV6-3, the J gene TRBJ2-6; weak D call: TRBD1 (5 bases). CDR3 length equals 15 residues. Germline lookup yields CDR1 MNHEY and CDR2 SVGEGT. V dropped 5 bases and J dropped 1 base, with 9 bases sitting between them. CDR3 amino acids: CASSHDRSGANVLTF. DNA for the CDR3: TGTGCCAGCAGTCACGACAGATCTGGGGCCAACGTCCTGACTTTC.

The rearrangement uses TRBV15 and TRBJ2-6, with D possibly being TRBD1 (5 bases). CDR1 is LNHNV and CDR2 is YYDKDF in the germline V gene (reference sequence). There are 16 residues in the CDR3. Trimming removed 0 bases from V and 0 bases from J, with 6 bases in between. This chain's CDR3 is CATSRDQGSGANVLTF. The CDR3 nucleotides are TGTGCCACCAGCAGAGACCAGGGCTCTGGGGCCAACGTCCTGACTTTC.

The chain links TRBV6-5 to TRBJ1-2; D is uncertain. The V gene's germline CDR1 is MNHEY and CDR2 SVGAGI. Trimming removed 8 bases from V and 2 bases from J, with 6 bases in between. The CDR3 runs to 11 residues. The CDR3 DNA reads as TGTGCCAGCCCGGGGAACTATGGCTACACCTTC. This codes for CASPGNYGYTF.

The chain carries TRBV5-1 and TRBJ2-3, with D possibly being TRBD2 (5 bases). This CDR3 is 14 amino acids long. Germline V gene lookup returns CDR1 SGHRS and CDR2 YFSETQ. V lost 5 bases and J 2 bases, leaving 12 bases between the germline ends. The CDR3 loop reads CASRRGLATDTQYF. Written as DNA, the CDR3 is TGCGCCAGCAGACGAGGGCTCGCCACAGATACGCAGTATTTT.

The CDR3 coding sequence is TGTGCCAGCAGCTTGGATTCTGGGTTGGGGACAGGGAGGGAAGCTTTCTTT. Amino acid sequence: CASSLDSGLGTGREAFF. The genes are TRBV5-4 and TRBJ1-1; 9 bases align to TRBD1. The CDR3 runs to 17 residues. In germline, CDR1 is SGHNT, CDR2 YYREEE (reference sequence). J was trimmed by 8 bases and V by 0 bases; bases with no gene match: 14.

The rearrangement joins TRBV15 to TRBJ1-5, with TRBD1 identical over 11 bases. CDR1 LNHNV and CDR2 YYDKDF come from the germline V gene (reference sequence). The J segment lost 6 bases and the V segment lost 0 bases, leaving 4 bases of the junction unmatched. The CDR3 has 16 amino acids. The DNA for the CDR3 is TGTGCCACCAGCAGAGACTGGACAGGGGGCGGTCAGCCCCAGCATTTT. Translated, it gives CATSRDWTGGGQPQHF.

The chain employs TRBV18 and TRBJ1-5, with D possibly being TRBD1 (6 bases). The germline V gene has CDR1 KGHSH and CDR2 LQKENI. V was shortened by 3 bases and J by 4 bases, with 13 bases between the two germline ends. The CDR3 is 15 amino acids. CDR3 loop: CASSPLGGLNQPQHF. DNA for the CDR3: TGTGCCAGCTCACCCCTAGGGGGTCTAAATCAGCCCCAGCATTTT.

The chain employs TRBV19 and TRBJ2-6, with a weak D call TRBD1 (6 bases). With 2 bases removed from V and 0 bases from J, the gap between germline ends came to 11 bases. This CDR3 comprises 17 residues. Per the germline V gene, CDR1 is LNHDA and CDR2 is SQIVND (reference sequence). CDR3 amino acids: CASSIPTGLSGANVLTF. The CDR3, as DNA: TGTGCCAGTAGTATACCGACAGGACTCTCTGGGGCCAACGTCCTGACTTTC.

The chain joins TRBV28 to TRBJ2-1; 8 bases fit TRBD1. After removal of 5 bases from V and 2 bases from J, the junction contained 20 bases not matched to a gene. The CDR3 is made up of 20 amino acids. Germline CDR1 MDHEN, CDR2 SYDVKM. The CDR3 loop reads CASSPGPGAGGATAYNEQFF. CDR3 bases: TGTGCCAGCAGTCCAGGTCCCGGGGCAGGGGGCGCGACTGCCTACAATGAGCAGTTCTTC.

This rearrangement joins TRBV4-3 to TRBJ2-7; D is perhaps TRBD1 (5 bases). The length of the CDR3 is 15 residues. Germline V gives CDR1 LGHNA, CDR2 YSLEER. Trimming removed 1 base from V and 2 bases from J, with 12 bases in between. The CDR3, as DNA: TGCGCCAGCAGCCAAGTAAGGGGCATCGCCTACGAGCAGTACTTC. The encoded protein is CASSQVRGIAYEQYF.